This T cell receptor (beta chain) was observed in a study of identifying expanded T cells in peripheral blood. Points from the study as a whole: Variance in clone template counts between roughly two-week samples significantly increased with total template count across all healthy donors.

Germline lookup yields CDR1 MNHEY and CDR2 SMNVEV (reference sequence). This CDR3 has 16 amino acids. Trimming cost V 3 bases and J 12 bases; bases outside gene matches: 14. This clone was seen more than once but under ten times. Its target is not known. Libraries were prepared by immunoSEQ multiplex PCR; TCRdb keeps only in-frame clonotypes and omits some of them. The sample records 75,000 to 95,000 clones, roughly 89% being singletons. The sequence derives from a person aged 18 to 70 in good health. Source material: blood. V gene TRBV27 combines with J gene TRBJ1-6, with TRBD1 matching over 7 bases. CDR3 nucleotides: TGTGCCAGCAGTTTTGGGAAGGGGGCGTTCTTAGTACCCCTCCACTTT. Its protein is CASSFGKGAFLVPLHF.